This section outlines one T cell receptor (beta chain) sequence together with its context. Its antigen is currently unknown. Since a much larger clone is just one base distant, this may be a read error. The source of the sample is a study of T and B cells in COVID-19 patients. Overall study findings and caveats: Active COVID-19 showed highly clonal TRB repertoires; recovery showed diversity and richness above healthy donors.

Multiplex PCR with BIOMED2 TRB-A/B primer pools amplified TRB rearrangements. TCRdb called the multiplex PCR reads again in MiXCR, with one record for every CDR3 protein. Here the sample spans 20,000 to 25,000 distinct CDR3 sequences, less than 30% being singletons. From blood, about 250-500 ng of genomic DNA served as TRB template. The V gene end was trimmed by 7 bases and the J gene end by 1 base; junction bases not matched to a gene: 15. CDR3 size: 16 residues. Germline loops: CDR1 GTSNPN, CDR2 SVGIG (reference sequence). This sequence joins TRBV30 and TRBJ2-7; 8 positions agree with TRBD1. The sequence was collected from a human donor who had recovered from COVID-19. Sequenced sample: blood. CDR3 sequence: CAYSQGALRVSYEQYF. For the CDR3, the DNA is TGTGCCTACAGTCAGGGGGCCCTCCGAGTGTCCTACGAGCAGTACTTC.